The 2 T cell receptor beta chains presented below share a single source sample, sequenced in a study of T cells after somatic rescue of genetic block (dated by TCRdb to about 2020). The library was built by means of the immunoSEQ multiplex PCR assay. The clones in this table, taken by TCRdb from immuneACCESS, are in-frame only. Not every clone is retained; where verified, under half of the shortfall comes from an unresolved V gene, and the cause of the rest is unknown. This sample gives approximately 58,000 clones in total; 90% to 97% of them show up just once. Roughly 0.077% of the sample rests with the top ten. The sample comprised peripheral blood mononuclear cells (PBMCs). The origin of the receptors is a child under two years old.

V usage is TRBV5-8 and J usage is TRBJ1-2; no clear D gene. Per germline, CDR1 SGHTS and CDR2 YDEGEE. The CDR3 spans 12 residues. Trimming left V 4 bases short and J 5 bases short, with 9 bases between. CDR3 in amino acids: CASSEEVYGYTF. The CDR3 bases are TGTGCCAGCAGCGAGGAGGTATATGGCTACACCTTC.

The CDR3 DNA sequence: TGTGCCAGCAGGAAGACGCGGCCTGGAAACACCATATATTTT. Translation gives CASRKTRPGNTIYF. This rearrangement joins TRBV6-1 to TRBJ1-3; D remains unclear. Germline V gene sequence: CDR1 MNHNS, CDR2 SASEGT. This CDR3 is built from 14 residues. The germline V and J ends were trimmed by 6 bases and 2 bases, with 11 bases remaining between them.